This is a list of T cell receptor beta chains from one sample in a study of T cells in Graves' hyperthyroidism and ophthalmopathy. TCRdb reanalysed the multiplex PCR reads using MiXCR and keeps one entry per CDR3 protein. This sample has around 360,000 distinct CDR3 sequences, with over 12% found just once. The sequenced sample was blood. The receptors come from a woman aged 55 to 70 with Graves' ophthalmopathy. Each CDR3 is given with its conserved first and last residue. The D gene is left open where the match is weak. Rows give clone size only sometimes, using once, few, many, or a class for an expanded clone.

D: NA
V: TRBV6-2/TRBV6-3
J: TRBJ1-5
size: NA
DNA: TGTGCCAGCAGTCCAAACGGGGGGCCCCAGCATTTT
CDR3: CASSPNGGPQHF

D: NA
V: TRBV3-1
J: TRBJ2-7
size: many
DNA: TGTGCCAGCAGCCAAGGAAGGTACGAGCAGTACTTC
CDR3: CASSQGRYEQYF

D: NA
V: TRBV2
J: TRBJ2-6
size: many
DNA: TGTGCCAGCAGTGAAAGCCGGGCCGGGGCCAACGTCCTGACTTTC
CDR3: CASSESRAGANVLTF

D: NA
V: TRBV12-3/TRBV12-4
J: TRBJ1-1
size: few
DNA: TGTGCCAGCAAACGAGGGAGGGCTGAAGCTTTCTTT
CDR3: CASKRGRAEAFF

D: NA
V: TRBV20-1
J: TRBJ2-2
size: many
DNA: TGCAGTGCTATGACAGCGAACGGAGGGGAGCTGTTTTTT
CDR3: CSAMTANGGELFF

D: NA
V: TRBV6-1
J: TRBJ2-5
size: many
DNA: TGTGCCAGCCGGGGACAAGAGACCCAGTACTTC
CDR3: CASRGQETQYF

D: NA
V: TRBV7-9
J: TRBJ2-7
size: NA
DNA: TGTGCCAGCAGCTTCCGTCCCTACGAGCAGTACTTC
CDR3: CASSFRPYEQYF

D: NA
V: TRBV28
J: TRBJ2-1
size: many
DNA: TGTGCCAGCAGCTCCCGTGCGCTGGGCAAGCGGGTGGAGTTCTTC
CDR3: CASSSRALGKRVEFF

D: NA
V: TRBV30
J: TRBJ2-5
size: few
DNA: TGTGCCTCCACCAAGGAGGGGGAGTTTTCGGAGACCCAGTACTTC
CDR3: CASTKEGEFSETQYF

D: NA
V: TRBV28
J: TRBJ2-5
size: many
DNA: TGTGCCAGCAGTTTAGGCCGTCAAGAGACCCAGTACTTC
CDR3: CASSLGRQETQYF